Sequencing of this T cell receptor (beta chain) was carried out in a study of blood T cell repertoires in COVID-19. Study-level background: Samples came from the United States, Italy and Spain, spanning acute and convalescent COVID-19. T cells, B-cell-depleted T cells, or PBMCs provided the cDNA or gDNA that served as material.

The germline V gene has CDR1 LGHDT and CDR2 YNNKEL (reference sequence). This CDR3 is 15 amino acids long. V shed 4 bases and J shed 0 bases, with 12 bases lying between them. Original processing methods: Amplified reference gene primers provided the basis for estimating nucleated cell counts. TCRdb keeps only in-frame clones here, not all; method: immunoSEQ multiplex PCR. Clonal size and the V and J genes are those of that table, whereas D and trimming came from the DNA. The data show about 250,000 clones, about 86% seen once. This receptor was taken from a man older than 75 with acute or convalescent COVID-19. The sample comprised peripheral blood. The chain recombines TRBV3-1 (or the pseudogene TRBV3-2) with TRBJ2-5; possibly TRBD2 for D (5 bases). CDR3 sequence reads: CASSRMATNQETQYF. The CDR3 region has the DNA TGTGCCAGCAGCCGCATGGCGACTAACCAAGAGACCCAGTACTTC.